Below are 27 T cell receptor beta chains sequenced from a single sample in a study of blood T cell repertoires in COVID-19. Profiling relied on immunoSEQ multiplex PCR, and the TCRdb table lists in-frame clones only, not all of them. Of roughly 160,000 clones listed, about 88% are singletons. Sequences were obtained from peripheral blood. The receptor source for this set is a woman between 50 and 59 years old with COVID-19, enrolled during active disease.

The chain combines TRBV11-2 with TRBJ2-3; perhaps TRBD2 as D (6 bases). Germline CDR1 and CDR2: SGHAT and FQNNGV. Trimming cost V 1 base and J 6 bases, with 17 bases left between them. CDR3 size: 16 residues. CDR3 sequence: CASSLVLAGLGDTQYF. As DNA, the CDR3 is TGTGCCAGCAGCTTAGTTCTTGCGGGGTTGGGTGATACGCAGTATTTT. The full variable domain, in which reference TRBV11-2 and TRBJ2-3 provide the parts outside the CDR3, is EAGVAQSPRYKIIEKRQSVAFWCNPISGHATLYWYQQILGQGPKLLIQFQNNGVVDDSQLPKDRFSAERLKGVDSTLKIQPAKLEDSAVYLCASSLVLAGLGDTQYFGPGTRLTVL.

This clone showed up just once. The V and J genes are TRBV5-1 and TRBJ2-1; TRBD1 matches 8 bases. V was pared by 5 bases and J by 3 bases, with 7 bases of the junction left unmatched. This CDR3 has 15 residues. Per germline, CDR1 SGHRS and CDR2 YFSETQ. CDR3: CASRKTGEIYNEQFF. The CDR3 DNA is TGCGCCAGCAGGAAGACAGGGGAGATCTACAATGAGCAGTTCTTC. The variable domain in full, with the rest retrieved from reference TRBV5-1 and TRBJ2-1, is KAGVTQTPRYLIKTRGQQVTLSCSPISGHRSVSWYQQTPGQGLQFLFEYFSETQRNKGNFPGRFSGRQFSNSRSEMNVSTLELGDSALYLCASRKTGEIYNEQFFGPGTRLTVL.

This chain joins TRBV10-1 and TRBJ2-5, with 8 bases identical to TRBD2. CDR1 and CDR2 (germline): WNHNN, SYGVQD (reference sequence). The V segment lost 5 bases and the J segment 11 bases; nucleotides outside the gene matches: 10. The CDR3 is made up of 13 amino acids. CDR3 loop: CASSPGLAGEQYF. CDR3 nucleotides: TGCGCCAGCAGTCCCGGACTAGCAGGGGAGCAGTACTTC.

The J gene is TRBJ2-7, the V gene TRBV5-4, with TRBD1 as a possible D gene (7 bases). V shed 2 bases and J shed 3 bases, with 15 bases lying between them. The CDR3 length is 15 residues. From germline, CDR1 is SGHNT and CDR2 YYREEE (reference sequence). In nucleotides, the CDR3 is TGTGCCAGCAGCTTTGGAGGGACAGACTACTACGAGCAGTACTTC. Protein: CASSFGGTDYYEQYF.

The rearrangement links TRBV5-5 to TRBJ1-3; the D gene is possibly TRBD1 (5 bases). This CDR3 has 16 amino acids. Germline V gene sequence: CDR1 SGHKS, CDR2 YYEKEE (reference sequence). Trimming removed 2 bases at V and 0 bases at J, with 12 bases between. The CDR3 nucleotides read TGTGCCAGCAGCTTTACAGGCAAAGTCTCTGGAAACACCATATATTTT. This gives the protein CASSFTGKVSGNTIYF.

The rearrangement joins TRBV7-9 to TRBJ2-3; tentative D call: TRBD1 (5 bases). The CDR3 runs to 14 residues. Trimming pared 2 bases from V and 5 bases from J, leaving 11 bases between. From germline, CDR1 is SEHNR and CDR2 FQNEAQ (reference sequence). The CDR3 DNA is TGTGCCAGCAGCTTACTGGGGCAAGGAGATACGCAGTATTTT. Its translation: CASSLLGQGDTQYF.

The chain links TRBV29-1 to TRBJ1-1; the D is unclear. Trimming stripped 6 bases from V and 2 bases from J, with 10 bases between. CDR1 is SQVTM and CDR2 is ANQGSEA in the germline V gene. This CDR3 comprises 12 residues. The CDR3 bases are TGCAGCGTCCGGGTCGGCAACACTGAAGCTTTCTTT. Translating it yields CSVRVGNTEAFF.

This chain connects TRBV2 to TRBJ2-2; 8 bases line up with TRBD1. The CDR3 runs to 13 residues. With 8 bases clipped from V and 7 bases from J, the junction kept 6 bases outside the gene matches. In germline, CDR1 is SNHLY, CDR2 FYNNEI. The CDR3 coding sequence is TGTGCCAGCGGGACAGGTGATATCGGGGAGCTGTTTTTT. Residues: CASGTGDIGELFF.

The CDR3 region has the DNA TGTGCCAGCATTCCCACAGGGGGCACTGAAGCTTTCTTT. Protein product: CASIPTGGTEAFF. The gene calls are TRBV28 and TRBJ1-1, with TRBD1 identical over 8 bases. The V segment lost 7 bases and the J segment 4 bases; nucleotides outside the gene matches: 5. This CDR3 comprises 13 residues. Germline lookup yields CDR1 MDHEN and CDR2 SYDVKM.

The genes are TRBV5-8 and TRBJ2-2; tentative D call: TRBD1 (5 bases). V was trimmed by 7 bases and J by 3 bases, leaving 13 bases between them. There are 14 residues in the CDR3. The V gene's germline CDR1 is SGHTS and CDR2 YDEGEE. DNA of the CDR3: TGTGCCAGCCAAGGGGCATTGTACACCGGGGAGCTGTTTTTT. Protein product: CASQGALYTGELFF.

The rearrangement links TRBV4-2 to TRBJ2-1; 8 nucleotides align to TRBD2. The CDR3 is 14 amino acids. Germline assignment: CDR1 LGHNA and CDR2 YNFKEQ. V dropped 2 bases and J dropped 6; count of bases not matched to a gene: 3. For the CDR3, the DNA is TGTGCCAGCAGCCAACCACTAGCGGCCAATGAGCAGTTCTTC. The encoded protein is CASSQPLAANEQFF.

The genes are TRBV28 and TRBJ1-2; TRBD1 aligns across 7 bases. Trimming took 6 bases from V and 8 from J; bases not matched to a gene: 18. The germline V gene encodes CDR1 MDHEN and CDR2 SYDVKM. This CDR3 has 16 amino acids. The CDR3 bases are TGTGCCAGCAGCAAGAGGGACCGACAGGGACGGTGGGGCTACACCTTC. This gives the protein CASSKRDRQGRWGYTF.

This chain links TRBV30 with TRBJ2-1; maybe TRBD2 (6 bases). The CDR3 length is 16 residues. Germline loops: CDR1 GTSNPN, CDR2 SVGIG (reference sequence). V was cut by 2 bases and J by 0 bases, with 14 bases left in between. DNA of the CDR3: TGTGCCTGGAGTCTCGTGGGGGGTGCCTCCTACAATGAGCAGTTCTTC. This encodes CAWSLVGGASYNEQFF.

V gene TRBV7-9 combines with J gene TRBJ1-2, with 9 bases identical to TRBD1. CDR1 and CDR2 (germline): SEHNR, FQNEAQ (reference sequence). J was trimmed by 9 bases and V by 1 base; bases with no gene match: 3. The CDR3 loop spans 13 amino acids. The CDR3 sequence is CASSLGDRVSYTF. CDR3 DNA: TGTGCCAGCAGCTTAGGGGACAGGGTTAGCTACACCTTC.

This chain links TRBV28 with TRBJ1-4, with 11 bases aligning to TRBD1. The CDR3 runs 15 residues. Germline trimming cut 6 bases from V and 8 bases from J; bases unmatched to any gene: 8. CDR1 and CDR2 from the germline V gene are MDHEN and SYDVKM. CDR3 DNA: TGTGCCAGCAGACCGGGACAGGGGGTACAGGAAAAACTGTTTTTT. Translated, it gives CASRPGQGVQEKLFF.

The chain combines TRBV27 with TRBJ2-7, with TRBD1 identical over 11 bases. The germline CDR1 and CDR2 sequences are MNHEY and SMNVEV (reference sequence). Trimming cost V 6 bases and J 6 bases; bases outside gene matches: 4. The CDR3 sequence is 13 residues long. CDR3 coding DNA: TGTGCCAGCAGAACCGGGACAGGGGGCGAGCAGTACTTC. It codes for CASRTGTGGEQYF.

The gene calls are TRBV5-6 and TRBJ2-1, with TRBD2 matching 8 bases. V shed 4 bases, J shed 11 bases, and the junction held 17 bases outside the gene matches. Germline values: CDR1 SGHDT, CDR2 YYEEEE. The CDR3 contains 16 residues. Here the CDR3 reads CASSPWGFVSGDQQFF. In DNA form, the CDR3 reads TGTGCCAGCAGCCCTTGGGGATTTGTTAGCGGGGACCAGCAGTTCTTC.

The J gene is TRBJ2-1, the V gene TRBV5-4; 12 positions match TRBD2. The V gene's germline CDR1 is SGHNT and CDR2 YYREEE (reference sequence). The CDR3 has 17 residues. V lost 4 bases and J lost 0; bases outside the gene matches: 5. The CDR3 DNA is TGTGCCAGCAGCCCCCTAGCGGGGGGGTCCTCCTACAATGAGCAGTTCTTC. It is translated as CASSPLAGGSSYNEQFF.

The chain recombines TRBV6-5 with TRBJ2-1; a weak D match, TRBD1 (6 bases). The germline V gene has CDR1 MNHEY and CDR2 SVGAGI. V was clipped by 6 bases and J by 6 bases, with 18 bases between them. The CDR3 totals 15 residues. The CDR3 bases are TGTGCCAGCAGCCCCGTAGGGGGTATTCTCAATGAGCAGTTCTTC. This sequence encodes CASSPVGGILNEQFF.

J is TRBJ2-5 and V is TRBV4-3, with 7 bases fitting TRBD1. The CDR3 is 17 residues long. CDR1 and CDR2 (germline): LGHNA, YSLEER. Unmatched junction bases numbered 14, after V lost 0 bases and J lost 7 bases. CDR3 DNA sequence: TGCGCCAGCAGCCAAGATCTCGGGACAGCACCGTTCGGGACCCAGTACTTC. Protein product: CASSQDLGTAPFGTQYF.

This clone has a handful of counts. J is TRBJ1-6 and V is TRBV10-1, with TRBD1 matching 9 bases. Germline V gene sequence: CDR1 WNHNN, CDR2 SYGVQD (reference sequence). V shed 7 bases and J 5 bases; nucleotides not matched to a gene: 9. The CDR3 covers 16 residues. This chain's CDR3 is CASKEPGTGNNSPLHF. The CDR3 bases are TGCGCCAGCAAGGAGCCCGGGACAGGGAATAATTCACCCCTCCACTTT.

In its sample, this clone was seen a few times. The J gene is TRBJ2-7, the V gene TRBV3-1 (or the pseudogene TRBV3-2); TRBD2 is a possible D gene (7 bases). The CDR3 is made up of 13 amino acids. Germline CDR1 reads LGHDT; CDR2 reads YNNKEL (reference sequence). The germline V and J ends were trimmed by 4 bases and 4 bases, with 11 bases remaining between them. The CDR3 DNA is TGTGCCAGCAGCCTGGGGGGGCATTACGAGCAGTACTTC. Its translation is CASSLGGHYEQYF.

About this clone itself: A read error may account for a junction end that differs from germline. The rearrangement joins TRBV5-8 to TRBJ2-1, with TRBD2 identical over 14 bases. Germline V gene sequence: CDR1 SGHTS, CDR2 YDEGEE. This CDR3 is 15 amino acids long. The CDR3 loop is CASSLGTSGGGEQFF. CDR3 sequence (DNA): TGTGCCAGCAGTTTGGGGACTAGCGGGGGAGGGGAGCAGTTCTTC. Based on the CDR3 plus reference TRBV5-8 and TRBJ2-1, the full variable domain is EAGVTQSPTHLIKTRGQQATLRCSPISGHTSVYWYQQALGLGLQFLLWYDEGEERNRGNFPPRFSGRQFPNYSSELNVNALELEDSALYLCASSLGTSGGGEQFFGPGTRLTVL.

CDR3: CASSLYLGQEQETQYF. The CDR3 region has the DNA TGTGCCAGCAGCTTATATTTGGGACAGGAACAAGAGACCCAGTACTTC. The V gene is TRBV7-9, the J gene TRBJ2-5; 8 bases match TRBD1. The CDR3 runs 16 residues. With 2 bases clipped from V and 2 bases from J, the junction kept 7 bases outside the gene matches. Germline values: CDR1 SEHNR, CDR2 FQNEAQ (reference sequence).

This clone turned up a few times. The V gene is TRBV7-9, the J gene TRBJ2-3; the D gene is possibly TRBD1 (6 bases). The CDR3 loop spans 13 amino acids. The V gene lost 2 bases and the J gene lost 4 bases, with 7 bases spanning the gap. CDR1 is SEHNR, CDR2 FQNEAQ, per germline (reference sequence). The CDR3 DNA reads TGTGCCAGCAGCTTACAGGGGTCAGATACGCAGTATTTT. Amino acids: CASSLQGSDTQYF.

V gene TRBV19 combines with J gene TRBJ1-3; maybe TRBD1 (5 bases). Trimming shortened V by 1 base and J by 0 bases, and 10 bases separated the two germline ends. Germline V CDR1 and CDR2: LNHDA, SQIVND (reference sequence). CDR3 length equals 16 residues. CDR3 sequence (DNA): TGTGCCAGTAGTATAGTTCGGGACTCCTCTGGAAACACCATATATTTT. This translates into CASSIVRDSSGNTIYF.

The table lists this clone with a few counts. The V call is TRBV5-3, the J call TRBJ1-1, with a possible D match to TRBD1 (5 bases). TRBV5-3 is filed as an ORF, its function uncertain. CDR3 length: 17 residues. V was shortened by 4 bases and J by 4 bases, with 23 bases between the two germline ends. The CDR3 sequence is CARSGSQEWGGGTEAFF. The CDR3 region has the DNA TGTGCCAGAAGCGGATCCCAGGAGTGGGGGGGAGGCACTGAAGCTTTCTTT.